This T cell receptor beta chain originates from a study of identical twins (dated by TCRdb to 2016 to 2017). Looking at the study overall: The study deep-sequenced TCR alpha and beta repertoires from monozygotic twins, unrelated adults of various ages and cord blood to test whether fetal clonotypes persist. To rule out contamination, replicate twin experiments were performed at different times with different library preparation protocols. Broad study findings and their caveats: Fewer insertions were carried by abundant cord blood beta clonotypes; a weaker similar trend was observed in young adult naive repertoires, while no such trend was observed in memory repertoires. Compared with coincidental sharing between unrelated individuals, an excess of low generation-probability sequences was observed among out-of-frame TCR alpha sequences shared between twins. Conclusions relied on cross-sectional statistical analysis, since the same donors could not be followed over many years. Zero-insertion analyses could be partly confounded by invariant T cells such as MAIT and iNKT, though diverse VJ usage argued against such confounding for most clonotypes. Out-of-frame TCR alpha sharing in monozygotic twins was systematically underestimated by recombination models, whereas sharing between unrelated individuals was in agreement with the recombination models. A weaker excess of twin sharing was found in beta out-of-frame sequences because the signal-to-noise ratio was lowered by fewer shared sequences.

The cysteine opens and the phenylalanine closes a CDR3 of 14 amino acids. Only the CDR3 region is kept as DNA, spanning 42 bases read in frame from base 1. CDR1 and CDR2 were assigned from the germline V gene (reference sequence) as DFQATT and SNEGSKA. V gives up 8 bases and J gives up 2 bases, and the segment between their germline ends measures 17 bases. This clonotype was recorded many times. Its antigen is unknown. No clone much larger than this one lies a single base away; base qualities are absent. The library was prepared using 5' RACE. Sequencing instrument: Illumina HiSeq 2000. Template switching introduced a universal primer binding site; the final cDNA contained a unique molecular identifier, enabling accurate counting of TCR cDNA molecules. Specific primers in the conserved constant-segment region were used to synthesize first-strand cDNA for the TCR alpha and beta chains. Each cDNA library was double barcoded, with a SMART-Mk sample barcode plus Illumina barcodes, to control for contamination. TruSeq adapter sequences, together with Illumina sample barcodes, were added in two successive PCR steps. The Illumina HiSeq platform was used with custom primers to sequence TCR alpha and beta cDNA libraries. As for the original processing: MiGEC was used to process raw reads and extract unique molecular identifiers, and MiXCR was used to find CDR3 positions. Recombination models were inferred per individual with the repgenHMM and IGoR tools using an EM algorithm. The analysis of shared clonotypes was done with the tcR package in R, with sharing normalized by the product of cloneset sizes. To study raw recombination free of thymic and clonal selection effects, out-of-frame nonproductive sequences were analyzed. The public reads were reprocessed in TCRdb via fastp at Q25 and MiXCR, keeping in-frame beta chains. Rows are unified per CDR3 protein, each entry keeping the most common DNA and genes. The V and J calls shown here were made by TCRdb, not taken from the authors' results. The sample profile shows around 670,000 distinct CDR3 sequences; roughly 6.2% of them were found once. The ten top clones hold roughly 1.8% of the sample.

All donors were healthy Caucasians. The researchers also sequenced three unrelated adults who were not twins: a male aged 18 to 29, a male aged 50 to 59, and a female aged 50 to 59. Miltenyi CD45RO+ enrichment and human naive T-cell isolation kits were used to isolate memory (CD45RO+) and naive T cells from PBMC. This chain joins TRBV20-1 to TRBJ2-3; the D assignment is uncertain and may be TRBD1 or TRBD2, with 5 bases supporting each. Material: naive T cells sorted from blood. In the paper's terms, the cell subset or site label means: cells isolated with a human naive T-cell isolation kit. The TCR comes from a young man in good health. The nucleotide sequence is TGCAGTACAACTGGGACCGAGAACACAGATACGCAGTATTTT. Translated, this is CSTTGTENTDTQYF.